The 21 T cell receptor beta chains in this list originate from one sample, sequenced in a study of blood T cell repertoires in COVID-19. The method was immunoSEQ multiplex PCR; TCRdb's version includes in-frame clones alone and lacks a portion of them. Of 250,000 to 300,000 clones listed, approximately 88% were seen once; the top ten hold about 7%. Sequenced sample: peripheral blood. The source is a woman in her thirties who had recovered from COVID-19.

V is TRBV5-1 and J is TRBJ1-1; no clear D. CDR1 is SGHRS and CDR2 is YFSETQ in the germline V gene. The CDR3 runs 11 residues. V lost 7 bases and J lost 5, with 9 bases in between. CDR3 region: CASATKTEAFF. The CDR3 DNA reads TGCGCCAGCGCCACTAAAACTGAAGCTTTCTTT.

The J gene is TRBJ2-2, the V gene TRBV18, with 9 bases lining up with TRBD1. The CDR3 runs 14 residues. Germline trimming cut 3 bases from V and 7 bases from J; bases unmatched to any gene: 3. In germline, CDR1 is KGHSH, CDR2 LQKENI. CDR3 amino acids: CASSPDRGNGELFF. The CDR3 DNA sequence: TGTGCCAGCTCACCGGACAGGGGAAACGGGGAGCTGTTTTTT.

To note about this clone: Other DNA sequences in the sample encode the same CDR3. The CDR3 loop reads CASSLGGGRDEQFF. DNA of the CDR3: TGTGCCAGCAGCTTAGGGGGGGGCAGAGATGAGCAGTTCTTC. V usage is TRBV7-2 and J usage is TRBJ2-1, with D possibly being TRBD2 (7 bases). The CDR3 has 14 residues. Germline V gene data show CDR1 as SGHTA and CDR2 as FQGNSA. The V and J ends lost 1 base and 8 bases respectively, with 12 bases between them.

This chain joins TRBV5-1 and TRBJ1-5; a possible D gene is TRBD1 (6 bases). V was shortened by 4 bases and J by 3 bases, with 11 bases between the two germline ends. Germline assignment: CDR1 SGHRS and CDR2 YFSETQ. The CDR3 contains 14 residues. The CDR3, as DNA: TGCGCCAGCAGCGCTTGGGGGCCCAATCAGCCCCAGCATTTT. Residues: CASSAWGPNQPQHF.

The J gene is TRBJ1-3, the V gene TRBV19; 7 bases are a match to TRBD1. The CDR3 is 15 residues long. Trimming at V came to 7 bases and at J to 2 bases, leaving 8 bases not matched to a gene. The germline V gene has CDR1 LNHDA and CDR2 SQIVND (reference sequence). The DNA for the CDR3 is TGTGCCAGTAAAGGGGCGACAGGGACTGGAAACACCATATATTTT. This codes for CASKGATGTGNTIYF. Supplemented by reference TRBV19 and TRBJ1-3, the full variable domain reads DGGITQSPKYLFRKEGQNVTLSCEQNLNHDAMYWYRQDPGQGLRLIYYSQIVNDFQKGDIAEGYSVSREKKESFPLTVTSAQKNPTAFYLCASKGATGTGNTIYFGEGSWLTVV.

This chain connects TRBV7-8 to TRBJ2-3, with a tentative D call TRBD2 (7 bases). The CDR3 loop spans 19 amino acids. The germline V and J ends were trimmed by 1 base and 8 bases, with 28 bases remaining between them. CDR1 is SGHVS and CDR2 is FQNEAQ in the germline V gene. The CDR3 is CASSLGPLGGEPPPGTQYF. CDR3 in DNA: TGTGCCAGCAGCTTAGGACCCTTAGGGGGGGAACCACCTCCGGGTACGCAGTATTTT.

The table lists this clone with a few counts. The J gene is TRBJ2-2, the V gene TRBV9; 7 nucleotides match TRBD1. CDR3 length: 15 amino acids. V shed 3 bases, J shed 6 bases, and the junction held 8 bases outside the gene matches. Germline assignment: CDR1 SGDLS and CDR2 YYNGEE. CDR3 bases: TGTGCCAGCAGCGCCCTTACAGGGGACGCCGGGGAGCTGTTTTTT. Its protein product is CASSALTGDAGELFF.

The CDR3 region has the DNA TGTGCCAGCAGTTTAGACAGCTACAATGAGCAGTTCTTC. It specifies CASSLDSYNEQFF. The rearrangement uses TRBV6-2 or TRBV6-3 and TRBJ2-1; a possible D gene is TRBD1 (5 bases). V lost 4 bases and J 3 bases, leaving 7 bases between the germline ends. Germline lookup yields CDR1 MNHEY and CDR2 SVGEGT. The length of the CDR3 is 13 residues.

V gene TRBV9 combines with J gene TRBJ1-4; D is perhaps TRBD1 (5 bases). The CDR3 runs to 14 residues. V was cut by 3 bases and J by 1 base, with 7 bases left in between. The V gene's germline CDR1 is SGDLS and CDR2 YYNGEE. CDR3 bases: TGTGCCAGCAGCGAGACAGTAACTAATGAAAAACTGTTTTTT. Encoded protein: CASSETVTNEKLFF.

V is TRBV5-4 and J is TRBJ2-5; a possible D gene is TRBD2 (5 bases). Germline V gene sequence: CDR1 SGHNT, CDR2 YYREEE (reference sequence). The CDR3 spans 13 residues. Trimming stripped 2 bases from V and 6 bases from J, with 11 bases between. The chain's CDR3 is CASSFEGTKTQYF. The DNA for the CDR3 is TGTGCCAGCAGCTTCGAGGGTACGAAGACCCAGTACTTC. The variable domain in full, completed from reference TRBV5-4 and TRBJ2-5, reads ETGVTQSPTHLIKTRGQQVTLRCSSQSGHNTVSWYQQALGQGPQFIFQYYREEENGRGNFPPRFSGLQFPNYSSELNVNALELDDSALYLCASSFEGTKTQYFGPGTRLLVL.

The rearrangement joins TRBV7-2 to TRBJ2-7, with TRBD2 matching 7 bases. The germline V gene has CDR1 SGHTA and CDR2 FQGNSA. This CDR3 has 15 residues. V shed 4 bases, J shed 3 bases, and the junction held 9 bases outside the gene matches. In DNA, the CDR3 is TGTGCCAGCAGCTACTTCGCGGGGGTGAACTACGAGCAGTACTTC. This sequence encodes CASSYFAGVNYEQYF.

J is TRBJ1-1 and V is TRBV9; D possibly corresponds to TRBD1 (6 bases). Trimming took off 4 bases at V and 3 bases at J, with 13 bases between the two ends. This CDR3 comprises 14 residues. In germline, CDR1 is SGDLS, CDR2 YYNGEE. The CDR3 here is CASSPWSGDTEAFF. DNA of the CDR3: TGTGCCAGCAGCCCCTGGTCAGGGGACACTGAAGCTTTCTTT.

The CDR3 reads CASSFRPGGETQYF. In nucleotides, the CDR3 is TGTGCCAGCAGCTTTCGGCCAGGGGGCGAGACCCAGTACTTC. The chain uses TRBV5-5 and TRBJ2-5, with 8 bases that match TRBD1. This CDR3 region has 14 residues. Germline values: CDR1 SGHKS, CDR2 YYEKEE (reference sequence). With V trimmed by 2 bases and J by 5 bases, 5 bases remained unmatched.

The V gene is TRBV21-1, the J gene TRBJ2-4; the D call in the table, TRBD2, was not verified against the DNA. TRBV21-1 is a documented pseudogene. The CDR3 is 18 amino acids. CDR3 residues: CASSKERRGSKSKNIQYF. The CDR3 DNA sequence: TGTGCCAGCAGCAAAGAGAGACGAGGGAGCAAGTCCAAAAACATTCAGTACTTC.

The J gene is TRBJ1-6, the V gene TRBV6-5; D remains unclear. The germline V and J ends were trimmed by 8 bases and 6 bases, with 11 bases remaining between them. This CDR3 spans 13 amino acids. The germline V gene has CDR1 MNHEY and CDR2 SVGAGI. CDR3 sequence reads: CASCEGTNSPLHF. CDR3 in DNA: TGTGCCAGCTGCGAGGGAACTAATTCACCCCTCCACTTT.

The chain combines TRBV10-3 with TRBJ2-1; the match to TRBD1 covers 7 bases. Germline lookup yields CDR1 ENHRY and CDR2 SYGVKD. Trimming cost V 6 bases and J 3 bases; bases outside gene matches: 11. This CDR3 has 16 amino acids. CDR3 in amino acids: CAISPKRQGDYNEQFF. The CDR3 coding sequence is TGTGCCATCAGCCCCAAGAGACAGGGTGACTACAATGAGCAGTTCTTC.

V gene TRBV11-2 combines with J gene TRBJ2-7, with a possible D match to TRBD2 (6 bases). The V end was cut by 3 bases, the J end by 3 bases, with 9 bases between. The CDR3 totals 13 residues. Germline CDR1 and CDR2: SGHAT and FQNNGV. The CDR3 protein is CASSLEGLYEQYF. DNA of the CDR3: TGTGCCAGCAGCTTGGAGGGCCTCTACGAGCAGTACTTC.

V usage is TRBV4-1 and J usage is TRBJ2-1; D is unclear. This CDR3 contains 16 residues. Trimming removed 0 bases from V and 3 bases from J, with 12 bases in between. The germline gives CDR1 MGHRA, CDR2 YSYEKL. CDR3 DNA sequence: TGCGCCAGCAGCCAAGATTTCCCCGGGTACTACAATGAGCAGTTCTTC. It codes for CASSQDFPGYYNEQFF.

This clone was seen many times. The chain joins TRBV6-1 to TRBJ1-5, with TRBD1 identical over 10 bases. The ends lost 2 bases at V and 6 bases at J; junction bases unmatched: 7. CDR1 is MNHNS and CDR2 is SASEGT in the germline V gene. The CDR3 length is 16 residues. CDR3 sequence: CASSEFWTGGGQPQHF. The CDR3 coding sequence is TGTGCCAGCAGTGAATTTTGGACAGGGGGGGGTCAGCCCCAGCATTTT.

V usage is TRBV30 and J usage is TRBJ1-1, with D possibly TRBD1 on 6 matching bases. Germline V gene sequence: CDR1 GTSNPN, CDR2 SVGIG (reference sequence). CDR3 length equals 13 residues. CDR3 DNA: TGTGCTTCGCGACTTTACAGGGACACTGAAGCTTTCTTT. It translates to CASRLYRDTEAFF.

For the CDR3, the DNA is TGCGCCAGCAGCCCCCGAGGTGTATATGGCTACACCTTC. Translating it yields CASSPRGVYGYTF. This chain links TRBV5-1 with TRBJ1-2; D gene ambiguous. Germline loops: CDR1 SGHRS, CDR2 YFSETQ. The length of the CDR3 is 13 residues. V lost 4 bases and J 5 bases, leaving 12 bases between the germline ends.